This TCR beta chain was retrieved from a study of glioma-infiltrating T cells. This CDR3 is built from 16 residues. J lost 3 bases, V lost 5 bases, and 5 bases had no gene match. Germline CDR1 DFQATT, CDR2 SNEGSKA (reference sequence). This clonotype was seen a handful of times. TCR alpha and beta CDR3 regions were amplified from RNA using iRepertoire nested multiplex PCR. TCRdb re-called the multiplex PCR reads through MiXCR, storing one row per CDR3 protein. Of approximately 400,000 distinct CDR3 sequences in the sample, 41% are singletons; the top ten hold more than 10%. This chain joins TRBV20-1 and TRBJ2-1; 15 bases match TRBD2. This clonotype was sampled from a human donor with low-grade glioma or glioblastoma, undergoing nonglioma brain surgery, or in good health (not recorded which). The sequencing sample was made of glioma tissue, nonneoplastic brain tissue, or PBMCs (not recorded which). The CDR3, as DNA: TGCAGTGCTGGGGGGGGACTAGCGGGAGGCTACAATGAGCAGTTCTTC. Translation: CSAGGGLAGGYNEQFF.